The present TCR beta chain was sequenced within a study of CD8 T cells in ankylosing spondylitis. This clonotype was detected ten times or more. Antigen specificity is unknown. Study results and caveats: Characteristic of ankylosing spondylitis blood, it appeared, was a TCR beta motif comprising several highly homologous variants.

V shed 4 bases and J shed 4 bases, with 8 bases lying between them. Germline V CDR1 and CDR2: DFQATT, SNEGSKA (reference sequence). The CDR3 consists of 12 residues. TCRdb re-called the 5' RACE reads with MiXCR, one entry per CDR3 protein. The sample consists of about 800,000 distinct CDR3 sequences, about 11% of them appearing once. This clonotype was sampled from a male donor with ankylosing spondylitis. The sequencing input was blood, either unsorted or a sorted T cell fraction (not recorded which). The chain carries TRBV20-1 and TRBJ1-5; maybe TRBD1 (6 bases). The CDR3: CSANRVNQPQHF. The CDR3 DNA reads TGCAGTGCTAACAGGGTTAATCAGCCCCAGCATTTT.